These T cell receptor beta chains were read from a single sample in a study of T cell responses to AZD1222 COVID-19 vaccine. Here immunoSEQ multiplex PCR was the method, and the copy in TCRdb shows in-frame clones only, minus some. The sample lists roughly 67,000 clones; around nine tenths were seen once. Sequenced material: peripheral blood, taken on day 0 of AZD1222 vaccination. Source of these receptors: an adult in good health. Both conserved end residues are part of each CDR3. D genes are given only for firm matches. A clone size is listed for some rows: how often the clone was seen (once, few, many), or a class if it is expanded.

clone_size	j_call	d_call	v_call	cdr3_aa	cdr3_nt
.	TRBJ2-7	.	TRBV19	CASSIGGSIYEQYF	TGTGCCAGTAGTATTGGGGGCAGCATCTACGAGCAGTACTTC
.	TRBJ2-7	.	TRBV5-5	CASSLGQETYEQYF	TGTGCCAGCAGCTTGGGGCAGGAGACCTACGAGCAGTACTTC
.	TRBJ2-7	TRBD2	TRBV7-9	CATRTSGQQEQYF	TGTGCCACTCGGACTAGCGGGCAACAAGAGCAGTACTTC
.	TRBJ2-7	.	TRBV19	CASSPGTHYEQYF	TGTGCCAGTAGTCCCGGGACCCACTACGAGCAGTACTTC
once	TRBJ2-3	TRBD2	TRBV24-1	CATSDLGTSGGTDTQYF	TGTGCCACCAGTGATCTCGGGACTAGCGGGGGCACAGATACGCAGTATTTT
.	TRBJ1-3	.	TRBV28	CASSPALTISGNTIYF	TGTGCCAGCAGTCCGGCCCTAACGATCTCCGGAAACACCATATATTTT
once	TRBJ1-4	.	TRBV11-2	CASSLDGAATNEKLFF	TGTGCCAGCAGCTTAGATGGGGCAGCAACTAATGAAAAACTGTTTTTT
.	TRBJ1-1	.	TRBV14	CASSPKIVMNTEAFF	TGTGCCAGCAGCCCTAAAATTGTAATGAACACTGAAGCTTTCTTT
.	TRBJ1-2	.	TRBV27	CASSLSGRQGSYGYTF	TGTGCCAGCAGTTTATCGGGGCGGCAGGGGAGCTATGGCTACACCTTC
.	TRBJ1-5	TRBD1	TRBV10-3	CAISESSGGQPQHF	TGTGCCATCAGTGAGTCGTCAGGGGGTCAGCCCCAGCATTTT
.	TRBJ1-1	TRBD1	TRBV5-1	CASSYSTGGVIMNTEAFF	TGCGCCAGCAGCTACTCGACAGGGGGAGTTATTATGAACACTGAAGCTTTCTTT
.	TRBJ2-7	.	TRBV6-1	CASSEAGASPLYEQYF	TGTGCCAGCAGTGAAGCGGGGGCTAGCCCTTTATACGAGCAGTACTTC
.	TRBJ2-3	.	TRBV7-9	CASSSATLNTQYF	TGTGCCAGCAGCTCTGCCACCCTCAATACGCAGTATTTT
.	TRBJ2-7	.	TRBV3-1/TRBV3-2	CASSQELEQYF	TGTGCCAGCAGCCAAGAATTGGAGCAGTACTTC
.	TRBJ1-1	.	TRBV14	CASSLHRGTEAFF	TGTGCCAGCAGCCTCCATAGGGGGACTGAAGCTTTCTTT
.	TRBJ2-6	.	TRBV5-1	CASSSIGASGANVLTF	TGCGCCAGCAGCTCAATAGGGGCATCTGGGGCCAACGTCCTGACTTTC
.	TRBJ2-3	.	TRBV18	CASSLLTDTQYF	TGTGCCAGCTCACTACTCACAGATACGCAGTATTTT
.	TRBJ2-3	.	TRBV10-3	CAIREFSSTDTQYF	TGTGCCATCAGAGAGTTTTCGAGCACAGATACGCAGTATTTT
.	TRBJ2-1	.	TRBV4-3	CASSQAGVYNEQFF	TGCGCCAGCAGCCAAGCGGGAGTCTACAATGAGCAGTTCTTC
.	TRBJ1-6	TRBD1	TRBV6-5	CASSYDRAGSPLHF	TGTGCCAGCAGTTACGACAGGGCCGGATCACCCCTCCACTTT
.	TRBJ2-3	.	TRBV30	CAWSVKTTLPDTQYF	TGTGCCTGGAGTGTAAAGACTACACTCCCAGATACGCAGTATTTT
.	TRBJ1-5	.	TRBV23-1	CASSQWGLGQPQHF	TGCGCCAGCAGTCAATGGGGGCTAGGGCAGCCCCAGCATTTT
.	TRBJ1-5	TRBD1	TRBV27	CASSFGQGANQPQHF	TGTGCCAGCAGTTTCGGTCAGGGGGCAAATCAGCCCCAGCATTTT
few	TRBJ2-1	TRBD2	TRBV5-1	CASSIGSGGEYEQFF	TGCGCCAGCAGTATCGGATCGGGAGGCGAGTATGAGCAGTTCTTC
few	TRBJ2-7	.	TRBV27	CASSFPGVDEQYF	TGTGCCAGCAGTTTCCCAGGGGTAGACGAGCAGTACTTC
.	TRBJ2-7	TRBD1	TRBV6-6	CASSPGPGQGYEQYF	TGTGCCAGCAGTCCCGGACCGGGACAGGGCTACGAGCAGTACTTC
.	TRBJ2-5	TRBD2	TRBV2	CASNAGGGLVQETQYF	TGTGCCAGCAACGCCGGAGGGGGACTAGTTCAAGAGACCCAGTACTTC
few	TRBJ1-5	.	TRBV7-2	CASSPQNNQPQHF	TGTGCCAGCAGCCCACAGAACAATCAGCCCCAGCATTTT
.	TRBJ2-3	.	TRBV19	CATTPQGTSTDTQYF	TGTGCCACCACGCCCCAGGGGACTAGCACAGATACGCAGTATTTT
.	TRBJ2-1	TRBD2	TRBV11-3	CASSYNQGLAGGPGVNEQFF	TGTGCCAGCAGCTACAACCAAGGACTAGCGGGAGGGCCCGGTGTAAATGAGCAGTTCTTC
.	TRBJ2-1	TRBD2	TRBV6-6	CASSYGSGRANEQFF	TGTGCCAGCAGTTACGGAAGCGGGAGGGCCAATGAGCAGTTCTTC
few	TRBJ2-6	.	TRBV4-2	CASSQDDGSGANVLTF	TGTGCCAGCAGCCAAGATGACGGCTCTGGGGCCAACGTCCTGACTTTC
.	TRBJ1-6	TRBD1	TRBV6-5	CASSGTGGDSPLHF	TGTGCCAGCAGCGGGACAGGGGGGGATTCACCCCTCCACTTT
once	TRBJ2-6	.	TRBV3-1/TRBV3-2	CASSQGGEGSGANVLTF	TGTGCCAGCAGCCAAGGAGGTGAGGGCTCTGGGGCCAACGTCCTGACTTTC
few	TRBJ1-3	.	TRBV5-1	CASSLVGEPGNTIYF	TGCGCCAGCAGCTTGGTAGGGGAACCCGGAAACACCATATATTTT
.	TRBJ2-7	.	TRBV10-1	CASSPGDSPYEQYF	TGCGCCAGCAGCCCTGGCGACAGCCCTTACGAGCAGTACTTC
once	TRBJ1-5	TRBD1	TRBV2	CASSGDRGFQPQHF	TGTGCCAGCAGTGGGGACAGGGGGTTTCAGCCCCAGCATTTT
.	TRBJ1-5	TRBD1	TRBV6-5	CASSYRTGHNQPQHF	TGTGCCAGCAGTTACAGGACAGGACACAATCAGCCCCAGCATTTT
.	TRBJ2-1	.	TRBV29-1	CSVEAPGSYNEQFF	TGCAGCGTTGAAGCCCCAGGGTCCTACAATGAGCAGTTCTTC
.	TRBJ2-5	.	TRBV10-2	CASSESGVQETQYF	TGCGCCAGCAGTGAATCGGGGGTTCAAGAGACCCAGTACTTC
.	TRBJ1-5	.	TRBV18	CASSPTASNQPQHF	TGTGCCAGCTCACCAACAGCGAGCAATCAGCCCCAGCATTTT
.	TRBJ2-1	TRBD2	TRBV7-8	CASSLTGGFYNEQFF	TGTGCCAGCAGCTTAACGGGAGGGTTCTACAATGAGCAGTTCTTC
.	TRBJ2-5	.	TRBV5-5	CASSPRTTQETQYF	TGTGCCAGCAGCCCGCGGACCACCCAAGAGACCCAGTACTTC
.	TRBJ2-3	TRBD2	TRBV7-2	CASSSREGVDTQYF	TGTGCCAGCAGTAGTCGGGAGGGAGTAGATACGCAGTATTTT
.	TRBJ1-3	.	TRBV30	CAYSQGTSGNTIYF	TGTGCCTACTCCCAGGGGACCTCTGGAAACACCATATATTTT
.	TRBJ2-5	.	TRBV6-6	CASSYRERQETQYF	TGTGCCAGCAGTTACCGGGAGAGACAAGAGACCCAGTACTTC
.	TRBJ2-1	.	TRBV4-2	CASSQDLAGFSYNEQFF	TGTGCCAGCAGCCAAGATCTGGCGGGTTTCTCCTACAATGAGCAGTTCTTC
.	TRBJ1-5	.	TRBV4-2	CASSQYRYNQPQHF	TGTGCCAGCAGCCAATACAGATATAATCAGCCCCAGCATTTT
.	TRBJ2-6	TRBD1	TRBV5-4	CASSLKGGASGANVLTF	TGTGCCAGCAGCTTGAAAGGGGGCGCCTCTGGGGCCAACGTCCTGACTTTC